One sample yielded the 20 T cell receptor beta chains listed below, sequenced in a study of graft-versus-host responses after intestinal transplantation. The antigens for these receptors are not known. Sequenced by immunoSEQ multiplex PCR; TCRdb stores in-frame clones only, minus some. The table records about 120,000 clones, 80% to 95% of them present only once. The material was unstimulated CD4+ T cells sorted from spleen or lymph node cells, obtained before intestinal transplant. These receptors came from a human donor who received an intestinal transplant.

The chain joins TRBV7-2 to TRBJ1-5; D not certain. This CDR3 contains 17 residues. The V gene lost 1 base and the J gene lost 0 bases, with 13 bases spanning the gap. CDR1 and CDR2 from the germline V gene are SGHTA and FQGNSA. CDR3 loop: CASSLVGSTYSNQPQHF. The CDR3 coding sequence is TGTGCCAGCAGCTTAGTGGGGAGTACCTATAGCAATCAGCCCCAGCATTTT. The full variable domain, its missing parts supplied by reference TRBV7-2 and TRBJ1-5, is GAGVSQSPSNKVTEKGKDVELRCDPISGHTALYWYRQSLGQGLEFLIYFQGNSAPDKSGLPSDRFSAERTGGSVSTLTIQRTQQEDSAVYLCASSLVGSTYSNQPQHFGDGTRLSIL.

The chain employs TRBV5-1 and TRBJ2-7; D remains ambiguous. The germline V gene encodes CDR1 SGHRS and CDR2 YFSETQ. The CDR3 is 11 residues long. The germline V and J ends were trimmed by 0 bases and 4 bases, with 2 bases remaining between them. CDR3 sequence (DNA): TGCGCCAGCAGCTTGGGGTACGAGCAGTACTTC. Its protein is CASSLGYEQYF.

The chain links TRBV11-2 to TRBJ2-7, with D hard to call. Trimming removed 2 bases from V and 6 bases from J, with 14 bases in between. The length of the CDR3 is 14 residues. Per the germline V gene, CDR1 is SGHAT and CDR2 is FQNNGV. The DNA of the CDR3 is TGTGCCAGCAGCTTACTTACCGACGGGCTCGAGCAGTACTTC. Translation gives CASSLLTDGLEQYF.

The genes are TRBV18 and TRBJ2-5, with D perhaps TRBD2 (5 bases). With 1 base removed from V and 5 bases from J, the gap between germline ends came to 11 bases. Germline V gene lookup returns CDR1 KGHSH and CDR2 LQKENI. The CDR3 runs 14 residues. CDR3 in DNA: TGTGCCAGCTCACCACGCCACGAGCGGGAGACCCAGTACTTC. Protein: CASSPRHERETQYF.

The rearrangement uses TRBV13 and TRBJ2-7; TRBD2 matches 13 bases. The CDR3 totals 16 residues. Germline assignment: CDR1 PRHDT and CDR2 FYEKMQ (reference sequence). V was pared by 3 bases and J by 2 bases, with 4 bases of the junction left unmatched. The CDR3 DNA follows: TGTGCCAGCAGCTTTACTAGCGGGAGGGCCCCCTACGAGCAGTACTTC. It yields the protein CASSFTSGRAPYEQYF.

V and J are TRBV27 and TRBJ1-1; D remains unclear. The germline V and J ends were trimmed by 4 bases and 1 base, with 7 bases remaining between them. CDR1 and CDR2 from the germline V gene are MNHEY and SMNVEV (reference sequence). The CDR3 covers 13 residues. The CDR3 loop reads CASSSVPNTEAFF. As DNA, the CDR3 is TGTGCCAGCAGTTCCGTCCCGAACACTGAAGCTTTCTTT.

This chain uses TRBV5-1 with TRBJ1-1; possible D gene TRBD1, 5 bases. Trimming left V 2 bases short and J 1 base short, with 9 bases between. The CDR3 runs 14 residues. Germline V gene sequence: CDR1 SGHRS, CDR2 YFSETQ. The CDR3 DNA reads as TGCGCCAGCAGCTTCGGGGGTCGGAACACTGAAGCTTTCTTT. It encodes CASSFGGRNTEAFF.

This chain connects TRBV6-1 to TRBJ1-5, with D uncertain. Germline V lookup: CDR1 MNHNS, CDR2 SASEGT. Trimming took 2 bases from V and 7 from J, leaving 6 bases between them. The CDR3 is 12 residues long. The CDR3 reads CASSERGQPQHF. The CDR3 bases are TGTGCCAGCAGTGAACGAGGACAGCCCCAGCATTTT.

The J gene is TRBJ2-7, the V gene TRBV28, with D hard to call. The CDR3 is 17 residues long. V lost 4 bases to trimming and J lost 3 bases, with 22 bases between them. Germline-derived CDR1 and CDR2 are MDHEN and SYDVKM. The CDR3: CASSSPPGRPAGYEQYF. CDR3 in DNA: TGTGCCAGCAGTTCTCCCCCCGGGCGCCCCGCCGGCTACGAGCAGTACTTC.

This clone has only a few counts. The chain links TRBV19 to TRBJ2-7; the D is unclear. Trimming took off 2 bases at V and 5 bases at J, with 4 bases between the two ends. Germline V gene lookup returns CDR1 LNHDA and CDR2 SQIVND (reference sequence). The CDR3 totals 11 residues. This CDR3 is CASSIRNEQYF. CDR3 in DNA: TGTGCCAGTAGTATACGGAACGAGCAGTACTTC.

J is TRBJ2-2 and V is TRBV4-1; a possible D gene is TRBD2 (7 bases). The length of the CDR3 is 15 residues. Germline CDR1 is MGHRA and CDR2 is YSYEKL. V lost 4 bases to trimming and J lost 5 bases, with 14 bases between them. In nucleotides, the CDR3 is TGCGCCAGCAGCCGGAACAGGGAGGGGACCGGGGAGCTGTTTTTT. Translated, it gives CASSRNREGTGELFF.

Only one count was recorded for this clone. The germline gene is not matched at one end of the junction; a read error may be the cause. J is TRBJ2-7 and V is TRBV20-1; 9 bases agree with TRBD2. The germline V gene encodes CDR1 DFQATT and CDR2 SNEGSKA (reference sequence). CDR3 length: 10 amino acids. The CDR3 DNA follows: TGTGCGGGAGGGAACTACGAGCAGTACTTC. As protein: CAGGNYEQYF.

V gene TRBV21-1 combines with J gene TRBJ2-6. TRBV21-1 is an annotated pseudogene. CDR3 length: 17 residues. CDR3 amino acids: CASTFGGSLSGANVLTF. The CDR3 nucleotides read TGTGCCAGCACCTTTGGGGGTTCCCTCTCTGGGGCCAACGTCCTGACTTTC.

This rearrangement joins TRBV7-6 to TRBJ1-2, with D possibly being TRBD1 (6 bases). The CDR3 is 15 residues long. Germline V CDR1 and CDR2: SGHVS, FNYEAQ. V lost 5 bases, J lost 4 bases, and 17 bases lay in between. As DNA, the CDR3 is TGTGCCAGCAGCCCATACAGGGACAAAAGCTATGGCTACACCTTC. It yields the protein CASSPYRDKSYGYTF.

The V call is TRBV9, the J call TRBJ2-5, with D possibly TRBD1 on 7 matching bases. The CDR3 spans 15 residues. Per the germline V gene, CDR1 is SGDLS and CDR2 is YYNGEE. Trimming removed 0 bases at V and 5 bases at J, with 14 bases between. CDR3 region: CASSVASTGRETQYF. CDR3 DNA sequence: TGTGCCAGCAGCGTAGCTTCGACAGGGAGGGAGACCCAGTACTTC.

This chain connects TRBV19 to TRBJ1-5; no definite D call. Per the germline V gene, CDR1 is LNHDA and CDR2 is SQIVND (reference sequence). The V and J ends lost 5 bases and 9 bases respectively, with 23 bases between them. There are 16 residues in the CDR3. The CDR3 loop is CASSLSIGLSQWPQHF. The CDR3 DNA sequence: TGTGCCAGTAGTCTCTCGATCGGACTATCGCAGTGGCCCCAGCATTTT. Combining the CDR3 with reference TRBV19 and TRBJ1-5 gives the whole variable domain DGGITQSPKYLFRKEGQNVTLSCEQNLNHDAMYWYRQDPGQGLRLIYYSQIVNDFQKGDIAEGYSVSREKKESFPLTVTSAQKNPTAFYLCASSLSIGLSQWPQHFGDGTRLSIL.

The J gene is TRBJ2-7, the V gene TRBV19, with 10 bases aligning to TRBD1. This CDR3 region has 18 residues. Germline V gene data show CDR1 as LNHDA and CDR2 as SQIVND (reference sequence). The J segment lost 4 bases and the V segment lost 4 bases, leaving 16 bases of the junction unmatched. The CDR3 DNA reads TGTGCCAGTAGTAAAAAAGGTCACCGGGACAGGGGTCTTTACGAGCAGTACTTC. Its translation is CASSKKGHRDRGLYEQYF. Together with reference TRBV19 and TRBJ2-7, the CDR3 gives the full variable domain: DGGITQSPKYLFRKEGQNVTLSCEQNLNHDAMYWYRQDPGQGLRLIYYSQIVNDFQKGDIAEGYSVSREKKESFPLTVTSAQKNPTAFYLCASSKKGHRDRGLYEQYFGPGTRLTVT.

The chain has TRBV28 and TRBJ1-2; no reliable D call. The CDR3 length is 13 residues. Germline CDR1 and CDR2: MDHEN and SYDVKM. Trimming took off 6 bases at V and 4 bases at J, with 12 bases between the two ends. As DNA, the CDR3 is TGTGCCAGCAGACGGGATGATTCCTATGGCTACACCTTC. Translated, it gives CASRRDDSYGYTF.

The chain uses TRBV14 and TRBJ2-1, with 11 bases that match TRBD2. Germline CDR1 reads SGHDN; CDR2 reads FVKESK. This CDR3 has 19 amino acids. V shed 4 bases and J 2 bases; nucleotides not matched to a gene: 13. CDR3 protein: CASSPQGKLAGVPYNEQFF. The DNA for the CDR3 is TGTGCCAGCAGCCCACAGGGGAAACTAGCGGGAGTACCCTACAATGAGCAGTTCTTC.

The rearrangement uses TRBV5-1 and TRBJ2-3; 9 bases fit TRBD2. V dropped 1 base and J dropped 3; count of bases not matched to a gene: 6. CDR1 is SGHRS, CDR2 YFSETQ, per germline. This CDR3 has 16 amino acids. The CDR3, as DNA: TGCGCCAGCAGCTTGTTGGCTAGCGGGACGACAGATACGCAGTATTTT. Its translation: CASSLLASGTTDTQYF.